This T cell receptor beta chain derives from a study of graft-versus-host responses after intestinal transplantation. Study summary: Recipients underwent multivisceral, liver-intestinal, or isolated intestinal transplants. The study gave all recipients anti-thymocyte globulin induction, then tacrolimus and steroids for approximately three years. Study observations and caveats: Early HvG declines after transplant were associated with peak circulating GvH clone levels.

The data were produced by immunoSEQ multiplex PCR, yet TCRdb's version contains in-frame clones alone and is incomplete. The table shows approximately 130,000 clones, with just over 90% occurring only once. Note on this clone: Its cognate antigen is unknown.

The sample here was unstimulated CD4+ T cells sorted from spleen or lymph node cells, taken before intestinal transplant. The receptor was isolated from a human donor who received an intestinal transplant.

In DNA form, the CDR3 reads TGCGCCAGCAGCTTGGTTGTCCTAGCGGGGGGCGGGAATGAGCAGTTCTTC. The encoded protein is CASSLVVLAGGGNEQFF. V gene TRBV5-1 combines with J gene TRBJ2-1; 11 positions match TRBD2. The V gene's germline CDR1 is SGHRS and CDR2 YFSETQ. V dropped 0 bases and J dropped 7; count of bases not matched to a gene: 9. This CDR3 comprises 17 residues.